What follows is one T cell receptor beta chain and its context. Its specificity is not known. TCRdb's table, derived via immunoSEQ multiplex PCR, lists solely in-frame clones and lacks some. This table has roughly 350,000 clones, 88% appearing once. These data come from a study of Ad26.COV2.S vaccination and SARS-CoV-2 variants. Study at large: Ad26.COV2.S, an intramuscular injection, was given once or twice 56 days apart. Study findings and constraints: Possible underestimation of total T cell responses by the TCR breadth and depth analyses was noted.

Germline CDR1 is KGHSH and CDR2 is LQKENI. The V segment lost 2 bases and the J segment 2 bases; nucleotides outside the gene matches: 3. The CDR3 contains 15 residues. Treatment given: about 20 received Ad26.COV2.S at low or high dose, single or two shots; 5 received placebo; per-sample allocation not given. Following the first vaccine or placebo injection, samples were taken on day 63. This receptor was taken from a person between 18 and 60 years old who received the Ad26.COV2.S COVID-19 vaccine or a placebo. The chain employs TRBV18 and TRBJ1-2; 9 bases are shared with TRBD1. The sample consisted of peripheral blood, taken in a trial of Ad26.COV2.S vaccine versus placebo. For the CDR3, the DNA is TGTGCCAGCTCACCAACCGGGACAGGGAACTATGGCTACACCTTC. Encoded protein: CASSPTGTGNYGYTF.